Each of the 20 T cell receptor beta chains below was sequenced from the same sample in a study of T cell clonality in common variable immunodeficiency. The data were produced by immunoSEQ multiplex PCR, yet TCRdb's version contains in-frame clones alone and is incomplete. Recorded here are about 60,000 clones, with no singletons, and the ten leading clones hold approximately 1.6%. The sample consisted of peripheral blood mononuclear cells. The receptors here all came from a person aged 18-70 years in good health.

Ten or more counts support this clone. The CDR3 is cut off 3 residues early in the read; its end comes from the germline J gene. The chain recombines TRBV10-3 with TRBJ2-5; a weak D match, TRBD1 (5 bases). The CDR3 extends over 14 amino acids. Germline V lookup: CDR1 ENHRY, CDR2 SYGVKD. V gave up 2 bases and J gave up 4 bases, with 11 bases separating them. The CDR3 DNA, read in part, is TGTGCCATCAGTGAGCTAGGCAGGGTAGAGACC. Residues: CAISELGRVET. The entire CDR3 protein is CAISELGRVETQYF.

This clone was seen many times. The CDR3 end falls 3 residues outside the read, so it is completed with the germline J gene. The chain joins TRBV4-1 to TRBJ2-7, with 7 bases matching TRBD2. Trimming cost V 4 bases and J 0 bases; bases outside gene matches: 12. The CDR3 is 17 amino acids. CDR1 MGHRA and CDR2 YSYEKL come from the germline V gene. Here the CDR3 reads CASSPKALLASSYEQYF. The DNA read from the CDR3 is TGCGCCAGCAGCCCTAAAGCATTACTAGCGAGCTCCTACGAG.

The table lists this clone with many counts. The read gets to within 3 residues of the CDR3 end, and the germline J gene fills in the rest. The rearrangement uses TRBV28 and TRBJ2-1, with TRBD2 matching over 10 bases. Germline trimming cut 5 bases from V and 0 bases from J; bases unmatched to any gene: 10. Germline V gene sequence: CDR1 MDHEN, CDR2 SYDVKM. This CDR3 has 18 amino acids. CDR3 DNA, as far as it was read: TGTGCCAGCAGTCCCCCAGCGGGAGGGGGCCTCTCCTACAATGAG. Encoded protein: CASSPPAGGGLSYNE. The entire CDR3 protein is CASSPPAGGGLSYNEQFF.

This clone was observed a few times. The sequenced CDR3 bases are TGTGCCAGCTCACCACCGTCCAGGGACGAG. This codes for CASSPPSRDE. The full CDR3 protein is CASSPPSRDEQYF. The chain is built from TRBV18 and TRBJ2-7; a possible D gene is TRBD1 (5 bases). The read ends 3 residues before the CDR3 terminus; that terminus is restored from the germline J gene. The CDR3 length is 13 residues. Germline loops: CDR1 KGHSH, CDR2 LQKENI. The V and J ends lost 0 bases and 5 bases respectively, with 8 bases between them. The complete variable domain, with remaining parts taken from reference TRBV18 and TRBJ2-7, reads NAGVMQNPRHLVRRRGQEARLRCSPMKGHSHVYWYRQLPEEGLKFMVYLQKENIIDESGMPKERFSAEFPKEGPSILRIQQVVRGDSAAYFCASSPPSRDEQYFGPGTRLTVT.

This clone has ten or more counts. Sequencing ends 3 residues short of the CDR3 end; the germline J gene provides the rest. The chain has TRBV6-2 or TRBV6-3 and TRBJ2-6; TRBD1 agrees at 7 bases. The germline V gene has CDR1 MNHEY and CDR2 SVGEGT. Trimming removed 4 bases from V and 0 bases from J; junction bases left unmatched: 0. The CDR3 length is 15 residues. This CDR3 is CASSWDSSGANVLTF. The CDR3 DNA, read in part, is TGTGCCAGCAGTTGGGACAGCTCTGGGGCCAACGTC.

This clone was recorded many times. The read terminates 3 residues ahead of where the CDR3 ends, so the germline J gene completes it. The rearrangement uses TRBV14 and TRBJ1-5, with a possible D match to TRBD1 (5 bases). CDR3 size: 17 residues. Germline CDR1 is SGHDN and CDR2 is FVKESK. V dropped 0 bases and J dropped 3 bases, with 15 bases sitting between them. Partial CDR3 DNA: TGTGCCAGCAGCCAAGACCCGGAAAGGGGCGTCAATCAGCCC. This gives the protein CASSQDPERGVNQP. The whole CDR3 region reads CASSQDPERGVNQPQHF.

This clone has a count of ten or more. The CDR3 end is not reached by the read, which stops 3 residues before it; the germline J gene fills it in. The rearrangement links TRBV5-5 to TRBJ1-1; TRBD1 might be the D (5 bases). V lost 0 bases and J lost 1, with 10 bases in between. The germline V gene has CDR1 SGHKS and CDR2 YYEKEE (reference sequence). The CDR3 spans 15 residues. The part of the CDR3 DNA that was read is TGTGCCAGCAGCTTGGATTCTGGGGCGAACACTGAA. It codes for CASSLDSGANTE. The entire CDR3 reads CASSLDSGANTEAFF.

This clone was detected ten times or more. Read coverage stops 3 residues before the CDR3 terminus; the germline J gene supplies the remainder. The chain uses TRBV9 and TRBJ2-1, with TRBD2 matching 9 bases. Germline V gene data show CDR1 as SGDLS and CDR2 as YYNGEE. Unmatched junction bases numbered 2, after V lost 4 bases and J lost 0 bases. This CDR3 region has 15 residues. This CDR3 is CASSISGGSYNEQFF. The sequenced part of the CDR3 DNA is TGTGCCAGCAGCATTAGCGGGGGCTCCTACAATGAG.

In this sample, this clone turned up many times. The CDR3 goes on 3 residues after the read ends, and that part is filled in from the germline J gene. The chain recombines TRBV19 with TRBJ1-1, with 7 bases identical to TRBD1. V lost 6 bases, J lost 5 bases, and 9 bases stayed unmatched. The CDR3 consists of 14 residues. The germline V gene encodes CDR1 LNHDA and CDR2 SQIVND (reference sequence). The sequenced part of the CDR3 DNA is TGTGCCAGTAGCCCGACAGGGCGGAGGACTGAA. Translated, it gives CASSPTGRRTE. The whole CDR3 sequence is CASSPTGRRTEAFF.

This clone occurred many times. The DNA ends 3 residues before the CDR3 does, and the rest of the CDR3 is filled in from the germline J gene. The chain joins TRBV6-1 to TRBJ1-1, with 9 bases aligning to TRBD1. Germline V lookup: CDR1 MNHNS, CDR2 SASEGT. This CDR3 contains 16 residues. Trimming at V came to 0 bases and at J to 0 bases, leaving 2 bases not matched to a gene. The CDR3 bases that were read are TGTGCCAGCAGTGAAGCACAGGGGGCTATGAACACTGAA. It encodes CASSEAQGAMNTE. The whole CDR3 sequence reads CASSEAQGAMNTEAFF.

This clone was detected ten times or more. With the read ending 3 residues before the CDR3 end, the germline J gene is used to fill in that end. V gene TRBV19 combines with J gene TRBJ1-2, with TRBD1 matching 8 bases. CDR1 is LNHDA, CDR2 SQIVND, per germline (reference sequence). Losses at the gene ends were 5 bases for V and 5 bases for J; bases not matched to a gene: 10. The CDR3 is made up of 15 amino acids. The CDR3 DNA, read in part, is TGTGCCAGTAGTGTAACAGGGGGTCCAAGATATGGC. It codes for CASSVTGGPRYG. The whole CDR3 protein is CASSVTGGPRYGYTF.

There are many counts of this clone. The sequenced fragment ends 3 residues before the CDR3 boundary, so the rest is inferred from the germline J gene. The chain couples TRBV7-2 to TRBJ2-3, with TRBD1 matching 11 bases. V lost 5 bases and J lost 6; bases outside the gene matches: 7. Germline assignment: CDR1 SGHTA and CDR2 FQGNSA. The CDR3 totals 15 residues. CDR3 DNA, as far as it was read: TGTGCCAGCAGCAAAGGGACAGGGGGTTTGGATACG. Translating gives CASSKGTGGLDT. The full CDR3 protein reads CASSKGTGGLDTQYF.

By sample fraction, this clone is medium-sized (0.01 to 0.1%). The missing CDR3 end, 3 residues past where the read stops, is filled in from the germline J gene. V usage is TRBV4-2 and J usage is TRBJ2-3; TRBD2 matches at 12 bases. Germline V gene lookup returns CDR1 LGHNA and CDR2 YNFKEQ. This CDR3 contains 17 residues. J gave up 5 bases and V 4 bases, and 10 bases lay outside the gene matches. The CDR3 bases that were read are TGTGCCAGCAGCCGCACGACTAGCGGGAGCCCCGGAGATACG. Translating gives CASSRTTSGSPGDT. In full, the CDR3 reads CASSRTTSGSPGDTQYF.

This clone has at least ten counts. The CDR3 goes on 3 residues after the read ends, and that part is filled in from the germline J gene. The J gene is TRBJ2-3, the V gene TRBV7-9, with a possible D match to TRBD2 (6 bases). In germline, CDR1 is SEHNR, CDR2 FQNEAQ (reference sequence). The CDR3 totals 14 residues. The germline V and J ends were trimmed by 4 bases and 5 bases, with 13 bases remaining between them. The part of the CDR3 DNA that was read is TGTGCCAGCAGCTCCAATGGGGGGAGAGATACG. Translating it yields CASSSNGGRDT. The complete CDR3 sequence is CASSSNGGRDTQYF.

In this sample, this clone turned up many times. The CDR3 spells CASSSSGWNTEAFF. The CDR3 DNA, read in part, is TGTGCCAGCAGTTCAAGCGGGTGGAACACTGAA. V and J are TRBV28 and TRBJ1-1; no reliable D call. The read ends 3 residues shy of where the CDR3 ends; the end is completed using the germline J gene. The V end was cut by 4 bases, the J end by 1 base, with 10 bases between. CDR3 length: 14 residues. CDR1 is MDHEN and CDR2 is SYDVKM in the germline V gene. Based on the CDR3 plus reference TRBV28 and TRBJ1-1, the full variable domain is DVKVTQSSRYLVKRTGEKVFLECVQDMDHENMFWYRQDPGLGLRLIYFSYDVKMKEKGDIPEGYSVSREKKERFSLILESASTNQTSMYLCASSSSGWNTEAFFGQGTRLTVV.

This clone was detected many times. The read ends 3 residues early relative to the CDR3; the germline J gene fills the gap. The chain links TRBV20-1 to TRBJ2-7; 11 nucleotides align to TRBD2. V was clipped by 0 bases and J by 4 bases; unmatched bases: 11. The CDR3 contains 17 residues. The germline V gene has CDR1 DFQATT and CDR2 SNEGSKA (reference sequence). The CDR3 loop reads CSARDRLAGYGGYEQYF. Incomplete CDR3 DNA: TGCAGTGCTAGAGATCGACTAGCGGGATACGGAGGATACGAG.

This clone was seen many times. The sequence runs out 3 residues before the end of the CDR3; the remainder is reconstructed from the germline J gene. This chain uses TRBV5-5 with TRBJ2-5, with D uncertain. Germline CDR1 SGHKS, CDR2 YYEKEE (reference sequence). The CDR3 runs 14 residues. The ends were cut back, 1 base at V and 2 bases at J, with 9 bases in the middle. Incomplete CDR3 DNA: TGTGCCAGCAGCTTGTCAGCTAGACAAGAGACC. This encodes CASSLSARQET. The entire CDR3 reads CASSLSARQETQYF.

This clone was recorded many times. The read stops 3 residues short of the end of the CDR3; the missing end is completed from the germline J gene. The chain carries TRBV4-2 and TRBJ1-2; D might be TRBD1 (6 bases). Deletions cut 1 base from V and 1 base from J, with 13 bases between. The CDR3 length is 16 residues. CDR1 and CDR2 from the germline V gene are LGHNA and YNFKEQ. CDR3 bases read: TGTGCCAGCAGCCAAGCATACGGCAGGGGTAACTATGGC. Translated: CASSQAYGRGNYG. In full, the CDR3 reads CASSQAYGRGNYGYTF.

At least ten counts were recorded for this clone. With the read ending 3 residues before the CDR3 end, the germline J gene is used to fill in that end. The chain recombines TRBV30 with TRBJ2-3; D might be TRBD1 (6 bases). The CDR3 extends over 14 amino acids. Germline values: CDR1 GTSNPN, CDR2 SVGIG (reference sequence). V was pared by 4 bases and J by 5 bases, with 16 bases between. The part of the CDR3 DNA that was read is TGTGCCTGGACGCGCAATAAGGGGGAAGATACG. This encodes CAWTRNKGEDT. The whole CDR3 protein reads CAWTRNKGEDTQYF. Supplemented by reference TRBV30 and TRBJ2-3, the full variable domain reads SQTIHQWPATLVQPVGSPLSLECTVEGTSNPNLYWYRQAAGRGLQLLFYSVGIGQISSEVPQNLSASRPQDRQFILSSKKLLLSDSGFYLCAWTRNKGEDTQYFGPGTRLTVL.

This clone was detected only a few times. The read ends 3 residues before the CDR3 terminus; that terminus is restored from the germline J gene. The chain couples TRBV5-1 to TRBJ1-1, with D hard to call. Looked up from germline, CDR1 is SGHRS and CDR2 is YFSETQ. The length of the CDR3 is 13 residues. Between the trimmed V and J ends, which lost 1 base and 2 bases, there was a span of 6 bases. This CDR3 reads CASSLTVNTEAFF. The sequenced CDR3 bases are TGCGCCAGCAGCTTGACGGTTAACACTGAA.